This T cell receptor beta chain was recovered during a study of control samples from healthy donors and cancer patients. A note on this clone: At one of its ends the junction is not consistent with the germline gene, which may arise from a read error.

This CDR3 region has 13 residues. Germline lookup yields CDR1 ENHRY and CDR2 SYGVKD. Profiling relied on immunoSEQ multiplex PCR, and the TCRdb table lists in-frame clones only, not all of them. The sample lists around 25,000 clones, roughly 90% seen once, with about an eighth in the top ten. Sequenced: PBMCs. The chain carries TRBV10-3 and TRBJ1-1; no firm D call. The sequence came from a man aged 45-60 years with lung cancer. The CDR3 loop is CAISNQDGWRGVF. For the CDR3, the DNA is TGTGCCATCAGTAACCAGGACGGCTGGAGAGGTGTCTTT.